This passage covers 2 T cell receptor beta chains from one sample sequenced in a study of T-cell memory formation after mild COVID-19. One entry per CDR3 protein results from TCRdb running MiXCR on the 5' RACE reads. Of about 470,000 distinct CDR3 sequences listed, about 20% are singletons. Sequencing was carried out using PBMCs or a T cell subset sorted from them (not recorded which). These receptors originate from an adult woman who had mild COVID-19 (a few samples of this study predate the infection). Cell type and time point are not known.

The chain uses TRBV9 and TRBJ2-1; 7 positions agree with TRBD2. CDR1 SGDLS and CDR2 YYNGEE come from the germline V gene. The CDR3 contains 16 residues. Trimming at V came to 0 bases and at J to 1 base, leaving 4 bases not matched to a gene. The CDR3: CASSVGGTISYNEQFF. In nucleotides, the CDR3 is TGTGCCAGCAGCGTAGGTGGGACTATTTCCTACAATGAGCAGTTCTTC.

This rearrangement joins TRBV6-4 to TRBJ2-3; a possible D gene is TRBD2 (7 bases). Germline V CDR1 and CDR2: MRHNA, SNTAGT. The CDR3 has 16 residues. Trimming left V 0 bases short and J 2 bases short, with 12 bases between. The CDR3 coding sequence is TGTGCCAGCAGTGACTCACCGGGGGGCGCCACAGATACGCAGTATTTT. Translated: CASSDSPGGATDTQYF.